The clone carrying this T cell receptor beta chain was observed at least ten times. The CDR3 loop spans 15 amino acids. Trimming pared 0 bases from V and 7 bases from J, leaving 12 bases between. Germline loops: CDR1 LGHDT, CDR2 YNNKEL (reference sequence). This sample is part of a study of T cells in Graves' hyperthyroidism and ophthalmopathy. RNA transcripts were the template for amplifying TCR beta CDR3 regions. First-round RT-PCR targeting the TCR CDR3 was performed with the HTBI primer set. Each CDR3 protein gets one entry after TCRdb re-called the multiplex PCR reads with MiXCR. The repertoire consists of 690,000 or so distinct CDR3 sequences, with roughly 20% occurring once and the leading ten covering roughly 17%.

This TCR came from a woman aged 50 to 60 with Graves' hyperthyroidism that later progressed to Graves' ophthalmopathy. The sequenced sample was blood. The genes are TRBV3-1 and TRBJ1-4; D gene uncertain. The CDR3 DNA reads as TGTGCCAGCAGCCAAGATCCCGTCCTGGCTGAAAAACTGTTTTTT. Protein product: CASSQDPVLAEKLFF.